These T cell receptor beta chains were read from a single sample in a study of blood T cell repertoires in COVID-19. The table came from immunoSEQ multiplex PCR; TCRdb's copy has only in-frame clones and leaves some out. Among around 250,000 clones listed, roughly 88% were seen once. Sequences were obtained from peripheral blood. The receptors come from a man between 25 and 39 years old who had recovered from COVID-19. Each CDR3 is given with its conserved first and last residue. The order of the fields is clone size, J gene, D gene, V gene, CDR3 protein, CDR3 DNA. D genes are given only for firm matches. Clone size is given for some rows only: seen once, a few or many times, or a class if the clone is expanded.

- TRBJ2-5 - TRBV19 CASSTSNPGETQYF TGTGCCAGTAGTACCAGTAATCCCGGGGAGACCCAGTACTTC
- TRBJ1-1 TRBD1 TRBV5-1 CASSLRFWTGEYIRSLAFF TGCGCCAGCAGCTTGCGGTTTTGGACAGGAGAATATATCCGAAGCCTGGCTTTCTTT
- TRBJ1-4 - TRBV6-5 CASSYIWAATNEKLFF TGTGCCAGCAGTTACATCTGGGCTGCAACTAATGAAAAACTGTTTTTT
- TRBJ2-1 - TRBV20-1 CSAQQGNEQFF TGCAGTGCTCAACAGGGCAATGAGCAGTTCTTC
- TRBJ2-5 TRBD1 TRBV7-9 CASSLGTGGRETQYF TGTGCCAGCAGCTTAGGGACAGGGGGCCGTGAGACCCAGTACTTC
- TRBJ2-2 TRBD1 TRBV2 CAILDRAYTGELFF TGTGCCATCCTGGACAGGGCGTACACCGGGGAGCTGTTTTTT
- TRBJ1-2 - TRBV5-8 CASSLGQGGYGYTF TGTGCCAGCAGCTTGGGGCAGGGTGGCTATGGCTACACCTTC
- TRBJ2-1 TRBD2 TRBV5-8 CASSLEWGTSGVNEQFF TGTGCCAGCAGCTTGGAATGGGGGACTAGCGGGGTTAATGAGCAGTTCTTC
- TRBJ1-2 - TRBV9 CASTDSIKRYTF TGTGCCAGCACAGACAGTATAAAAAGATACACCTTC
- TRBJ1-1 TRBD1 TRBV3-1/TRBV3-2 CASSQQTGSAFF TGTGCCAGCAGCCAACAGACAGGGTCAGCTTTCTTT
- TRBJ2-2 - TRBV5-1 CASTQSRGELFF TGCGCCAGCACCCAAAGCAGGGGGGAGCTGTTTTTT
- TRBJ1-4 - TRBV7-8 CASSLTPRREKLFF TGTGCCAGCAGCTTGACTCCTCGGAGGGAAAAACTGTTTTTT
- TRBJ2-7 - TRBV6-2/TRBV6-3 CASSYRVGTYEQYF TGTGCCAGCAGTTACCGGGTGGGTACCTACGAGCAGTACTTC
- TRBJ2-3 - TRBV6-5 CASRDRGSVSDTQYF TGTGCCAGCAGAGATCGGGGGTCCGTATCAGATACGCAGTATTTT
- TRBJ2-7 - TRBV7-9 CASSSGTGVTEQYF TGTGCCAGCAGCAGCGGAACGGGGGTTACCGAGCAGTACTTC
- TRBJ1-1 - TRBV5-1 CASSFLTEGRTEAFF TGCGCCAGCAGCTTCTTGACGGAGGGTCGCACTGAAGCTTTCTTT
- TRBJ2-1 TRBD2 TRBV5-1 CASSLGLAGYYNEQFF TGCGCCAGCAGCTTGGGACTAGCGGGGTATTACAATGAGCAGTTCTTC
- TRBJ2-2 - TRBV5-1 CASSIGRAYAGELFF TGCGCCAGCAGCATCGGCAGGGCTTACGCCGGGGAGCTGTTTTTT
- TRBJ2-1 - TRBV6-2/TRBV6-3 CASSSPRLSYNEQFF TGTGCCAGCAGTTCCCCAAGACTATCCTACAATGAGCAGTTCTTC
- TRBJ2-7 - TRBV5-1 CASSLTGVIYEQYF TGCGCCAGCAGCCTGACAGGTGTTATCTACGAGCAGTACTTC
- TRBJ1-5 - TRBV19 CASSIDQGGGQPQHF TGTGCCAGTAGTATAGACCAGGGAGGCGGGCAGCCCCAGCATTTT
few TRBJ1-2 TRBD1 TRBV6-5 CASRLQGAYGYTF TGTGCCAGCAGGCTCCAGGGGGCCTATGGCTACACCTTC
- TRBJ2-5 TRBD2 TRBV4-1 CASSLASGGARETQYF TGCGCCAGCAGCCTTGCTAGCGGGGGGGCCCGAGAGACCCAGTACTTC
- TRBJ1-4 - TRBV10-2 CASTSNGRGPNEKLFF TGCGCCAGCACCTCTAATGGGAGGGGACCTAATGAAAAACTGTTTTTT
few TRBJ1-1 - TRBV7-9 CASSPQTGMNTEAFF TGTGCCAGCAGCCCGCAGACGGGAATGAACACTGAAGCTTTCTTT
- TRBJ2-7 - TRBV30 CAWSVGGIGDEQYF TGTGCCTGGAGTGTAGGCGGAATCGGCGACGAGCAGTACTTC
once TRBJ2-5 - TRBV18 CATGPGFTPQETQYF TGTGCCACCGGGCCAGGGTTCACCCCCCAAGAGACCCAGTACTTC
- TRBJ2-2 - TRBV5-8 CASTGGGRGDTGELFF TGTGCCAGCACCGGCGGGGGCCGCGGGGACACCGGGGAGCTGTTTTTT
- TRBJ2-7 - TRBV3-1/TRBV3-2 CASSQDDRDYEQYF TGTGCCAGCAGCCAAGATGATCGGGATTACGAGCAGTACTTC
few TRBJ1-3 - TRBV4-1 CASSQDLRNTIYF TGCGCCAGCAGCCAAGATCTTAGAAACACCATATATTTT
- TRBJ2-1 - TRBV19 CASSSSGRGEQFF TGTGCCAGTAGTAGCAGTGGAAGGGGTGAGCAGTTCTTC
- TRBJ1-1 TRBD1 TRBV5-1 CASSLGQGAEAFF TGCGCCAGCAGCTTGGGGCAGGGGGCTGAAGCTTTCTTT
- TRBJ1-2 - TRBV10-3 CAISPGDRYGYTF TGTGCCATCAGTCCCGGGGATCGCTATGGCTACACCTTC
- TRBJ1-5 - TRBV19 CASSIRQSSNQPQHF TGTGCCAGTAGTATAAGACAGAGTAGCAATCAGCCCCAGCATTTT
once TRBJ1-6 TRBD1 TRBV10-3 CAISEGTENSPLHF TGTGCCATCAGTGAGGGGACAGAGAATTCACCCCTCCACTTT
- TRBJ2-7 - TRBV6-2/TRBV6-3 CASSYSSRGREQYF TGTGCCAGCAGTTACTCGAGCCGAGGGAGAGAGCAGTACTTC
- TRBJ2-7 - TRBV5-1 CASTFEQGISYEQYF TGCGCCAGCACCTTCGAACAGGGTATCTCCTACGAGCAGTACTTC
few TRBJ2-1 - TRBV7-9 CASSFVPLLYNEQFF TGTGCCAGCAGCTTCGTCCCCCTTTTATACAATGAGCAGTTCTTC
- TRBJ2-1 TRBD1 TRBV27 CASSDSGGLAYNEQFF TGTGCCAGCAGTGATTCAGGGGGCTTAGCCTACAATGAGCAGTTCTTC
- TRBJ1-2 - TRBV19 CASSISAGNYGYTF TGTGCCAGTAGTATAAGTGCAGGGAACTATGGCTACACCTTC